This TCR beta chain was recorded in a study of neurological immune-mediated disorders. This clonotype was detected ten times or more. As yet, its antigen is unknown. This sample's time point: longitudinal time-point 3. The team produced cDNA through 5'RACE using 10-nucleotide random UMIs. TCRdb recomputed calls from the 5' RACE reads with MiXCR, one row per CDR3 protein. The sample lists roughly 100,000 distinct CDR3 sequences; approximately 11% were seen once. J lost 2 bases, V lost 0 bases, and 4 bases had no gene match. Germline V gene sequence: CDR1 SGHRS, CDR2 YFSETQ. This CDR3 has 15 residues. General observations from the study: HTLV-1-associated myelopathy had the most TCR clonal expansion, and multiple sclerosis had the least, less than healthy controls.

V usage is TRBV5-1 and J usage is TRBJ1-1; 7 positions agree with TRBD1. This receptor was taken from a female donor with HTLV-1-associated myelopathy (HAM/TSP). The sequenced sample consisted of PBMCs. CDR3 nucleotides: TGCGCCAGCAGCTTGGGGACAGGAGTAAACACTGAAGCTTTCTTT. Amino acids: CASSLGTGVNTEAFF.